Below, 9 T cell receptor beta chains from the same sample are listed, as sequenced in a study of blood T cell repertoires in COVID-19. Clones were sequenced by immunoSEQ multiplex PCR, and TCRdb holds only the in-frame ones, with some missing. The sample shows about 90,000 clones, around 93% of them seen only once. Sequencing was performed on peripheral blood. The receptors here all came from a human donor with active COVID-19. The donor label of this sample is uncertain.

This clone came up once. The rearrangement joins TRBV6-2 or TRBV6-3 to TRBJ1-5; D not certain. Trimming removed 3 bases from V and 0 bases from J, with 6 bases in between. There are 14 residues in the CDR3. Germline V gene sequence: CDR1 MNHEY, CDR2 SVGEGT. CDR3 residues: CASSYTSSNQPQHF. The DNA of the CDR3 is TGTGCCAGCAGTTATACAAGTAGCAATCAGCCCCAGCATTTT.

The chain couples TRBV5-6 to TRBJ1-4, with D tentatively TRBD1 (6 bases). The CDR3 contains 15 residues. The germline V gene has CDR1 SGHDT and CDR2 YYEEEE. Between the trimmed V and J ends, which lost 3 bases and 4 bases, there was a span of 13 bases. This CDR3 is CASSWRQAINEKLFF. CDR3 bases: TGTGCCAGCAGCTGGAGACAGGCGATTAATGAAAAACTGTTTTTT.

For the CDR3, the DNA is TGTGCCAGTAGTATATCTAGCGGGGGGAACGAGGCCAAAAACATTCAGTACTTC. This gives the protein CASSISSGGNEAKNIQYF. The chain carries TRBV19 and TRBJ2-4, with 11 bases fitting TRBD2. Germline-derived CDR1 and CDR2 are LNHDA and SQIVND (reference sequence). The CDR3 length is 18 residues. Losses at the gene ends were 2 bases for V and 1 base for J; bases not matched to a gene: 7.

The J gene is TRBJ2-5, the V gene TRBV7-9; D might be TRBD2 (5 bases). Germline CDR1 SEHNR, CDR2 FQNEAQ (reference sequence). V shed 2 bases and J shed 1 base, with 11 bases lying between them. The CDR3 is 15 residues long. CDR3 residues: CASSLTIGVQETQYF. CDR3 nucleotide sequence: TGTGCCAGCAGCTTAACAATCGGGGTCCAAGAGACCCAGTACTTC.

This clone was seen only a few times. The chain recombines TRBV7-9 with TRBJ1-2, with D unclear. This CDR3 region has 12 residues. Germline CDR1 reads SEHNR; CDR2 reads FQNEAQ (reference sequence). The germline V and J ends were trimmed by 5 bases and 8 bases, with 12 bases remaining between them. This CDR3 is CASSLTIQGYTF. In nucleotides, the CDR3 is TGTGCCAGCAGCCTGACAATTCAGGGCTACACCTTC.

CDR3 amino acids: CASSLGRAGGYTF. In DNA form, the CDR3 reads TGCGCCAGCAGCTTGGGTCGGGCGGGTGGCTACACCTTC. This chain links TRBV5-1 with TRBJ1-2; the D is unclear. The V gene's germline CDR1 is SGHRS and CDR2 YFSETQ. V was trimmed by 0 bases and J by 7 bases, leaving 10 bases between them. The CDR3 contains 13 residues.

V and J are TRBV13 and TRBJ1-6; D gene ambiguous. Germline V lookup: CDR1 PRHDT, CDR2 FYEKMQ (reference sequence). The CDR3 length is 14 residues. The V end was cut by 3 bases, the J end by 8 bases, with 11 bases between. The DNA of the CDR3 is TGTGCCAGCAGCTTGGTCAGTCTTGATTCACCCCTCCACTTT. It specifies CASSLVSLDSPLHF.

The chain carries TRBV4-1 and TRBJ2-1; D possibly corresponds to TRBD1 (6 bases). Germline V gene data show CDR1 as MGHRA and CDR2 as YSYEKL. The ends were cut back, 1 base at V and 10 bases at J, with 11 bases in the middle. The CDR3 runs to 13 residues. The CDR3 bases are TGCGCCAGCAGCCAAGCCCCAGGGGACGAGCAGTTCTTC. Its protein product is CASSQAPGDEQFF.

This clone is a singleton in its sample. CDR3 in amino acids: CASSVGGGGHNEQFF. The DNA of the CDR3 is TGTGCCAGCAGCGTAGGCGGGGGGGGTCACAATGAGCAGTTCTTC. The V and J genes are TRBV9 and TRBJ2-1; TRBD2 aligns across 9 bases. The CDR3 consists of 15 residues. The germline gives CDR1 SGDLS, CDR2 YYNGEE. V dropped 0 bases and J dropped 5; count of bases not matched to a gene: 3.